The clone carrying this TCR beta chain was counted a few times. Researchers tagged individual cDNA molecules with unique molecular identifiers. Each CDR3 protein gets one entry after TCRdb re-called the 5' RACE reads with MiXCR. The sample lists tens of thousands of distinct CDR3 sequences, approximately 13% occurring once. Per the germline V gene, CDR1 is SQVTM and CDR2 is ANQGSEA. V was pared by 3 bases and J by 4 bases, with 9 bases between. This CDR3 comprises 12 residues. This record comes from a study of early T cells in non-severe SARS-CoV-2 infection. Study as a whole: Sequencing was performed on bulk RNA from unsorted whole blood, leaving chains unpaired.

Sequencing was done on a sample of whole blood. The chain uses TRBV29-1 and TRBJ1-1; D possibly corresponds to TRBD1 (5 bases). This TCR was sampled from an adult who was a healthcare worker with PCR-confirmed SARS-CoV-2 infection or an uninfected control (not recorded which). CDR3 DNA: TGCAGCGTTGATAGCGGGGCCACTGAAGCTTTCTTT. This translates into CSVDSGATEAFF.